The entry below describes one T cell receptor beta chain. Antigen unknown. The time point was: week 35, safety follow-up. It was 300 ug of mutant IDH1 20-mer peptide that made up each vaccine dose, given with topical imiquimod. This entry belongs to a study of a mutant IDH1 vaccine in newly diagnosed glioma. Study overall: Vaccine dosing followed radiotherapy by 4-6 weeks, or accompanied temozolomide cycles.

This CDR3 region has 14 residues. Germline V gene data show CDR1 as MNHEY and CDR2 as SMNVEV (reference sequence). V dropped 1 base and J dropped 5 bases, with 12 bases sitting between them. Findings and limits, study-wide: Vaccination elicited immune responses in roughly 92% of patients.

The repertoire was sequenced with immunoSEQ multiplex PCR; TCRdb's copy has only in-frame clones and lacks some. In the table there are around 32,000 clones, roughly 80% of which are singletons. The chain couples TRBV27 to TRBJ2-7; no clear D gene. The TCR comes from a woman aged 18-29 years with glioma. The material was PBMCs, obtained from a glioma patient whose treatment included an IDH1 peptide vaccine. CDR3 sequence reads: CASSLFTGSHEQYF. Here the CDR3 DNA reads TGTGCCAGCAGTTTATTTACGGGTTCCCACGAGCAGTACTTC.